This record concerns one TCR beta chain sequence. Authors' methods: For nucleated cells, counts were estimated from reference gene primer amplification. This table comes from immunoSEQ multiplex PCR, and its TCRdb copy is limited to in-frame clones, with some not included. Clone size and V and J calls were adopted from that table, with D and trimming inferred from the DNA. The sample includes approximately 240,000 clones, 92% seen only once; the top ten take 0.83%. Trimming removed 3 bases from V and 1 base from J; junction bases left unmatched: 6. The germline CDR1 and CDR2 sequences are ENHRY and SYGVKD. The CDR3 consists of 16 residues. The data derive from a study of blood T cell repertoires in COVID-19. Whole-study context: T cells, B-cell-depleted T cells, or PBMCs provided the cDNA or gDNA that served as material.

V usage is TRBV10-3 and J usage is TRBJ1-2, with 9 bases that match TRBD1. Specimen: peripheral blood. The source is a man aged 30 to 39 with COVID-19, enrolled during active disease. CDR3 sequence reads: CAISDDRGKGNYGYTF. For the CDR3, the DNA is TGTGCCATCAGTGATGACAGGGGGAAGGGTAACTATGGCTACACCTTC.